This TCR beta chain was recovered during a study of CD8+ T cells in alopecia areata. Treatment of the sample: oral pan-JAK inhibitor, 5-10 mg twice daily. PBMC-derived CD4+ and CD8+ T cells were sorted. RNA was extracted and reverse transcribed into cDNA as the sequencing template. The method was immunoSEQ multiplex PCR; TCRdb's version includes in-frame clones alone and lacks a portion of them. The repertoire holds 150,000 to 200,000 clones, with over 55% as singletons. Sequencing was performed on CD4+ T cells sorted from blood, taken at week 24, from a patient treated with tofacitinib. This receptor was obtained from a human donor with alopecia areata.

CDR3 DNA sequence: TGTGCCAGCAGCTTAGGGGGACAGGGGATGACAGATACGCAGTATTTT. Its protein product is CASSLGGQGMTDTQYF. The V and J genes are TRBV7-6 and TRBJ2-3; 10 positions match TRBD1. The germline V gene has CDR1 SGHVS and CDR2 FNYEAQ. The CDR3 covers 16 residues. The ends lost 1 base at V and 3 bases at J; junction bases unmatched: 4.